This TCR beta chain was observed in a study of blood T cell repertoires in COVID-19. With V trimmed by 6 bases and J by 6 bases, 4 bases remained unmatched. This CDR3 is built from 13 residues. In germline, CDR1 is MNHEY, CDR2 SVGEGT. Authors' data handling: Amplification of reference gene primers was used by the study to estimate nucleated cell counts. TCRdb keeps only in-frame clones here, not all; method: immunoSEQ multiplex PCR. The DNA gave D and trimming, while V, J and clone size come from that table. The sample has more than 120,000 clones; 70% to 90% are singletons. The gene calls are TRBV6-2 or TRBV6-3 and TRBJ2-2; TRBD1 agrees at 7 bases. The clonotype was recovered from a human donor in a cohort sampled during active COVID-19. The specimen sequenced was peripheral blood. This CDR3 is CASSPGGAGELFF. The CDR3 coding sequence is TGTGCCAGCAGCCCAGGGGGTGCCGGGGAGCTGTTTTTT.